The following is a T cell receptor (beta chain) sequence with its context. The CDR3 length is 14 residues. Between the trimmed V and J ends, which lost 0 bases and 8 bases, there was a span of 11 bases. In germline, CDR1 is SGHTS, CDR2 YDEGEE. The sample belongs to a study of control samples from healthy donors and cancer patients. Profiling relied on immunoSEQ multiplex PCR, and the TCRdb table lists in-frame clones only, not all of them. The table lists approximately 58,000 clones, more than 70% of them singletons, with 10% to 15% in the top ten. The sequenced sample was PBMCs. The chain uses TRBV5-8 and TRBJ1-4; weak D call: TRBD1 (5 bases). This clonotype was obtained from a woman aged 60-75 years with lung cancer. The CDR3 bases are TGTGCCAGCAGCTTGGGGCAGGAGGGGGAAAAACTGTTTTTT. Protein product: CASSLGQEGEKLFF. Full variable domain (outside the CDR3, taken from reference TRBV5-8 and TRBJ1-4): EAGVTQSPTHLIKTRGQQATLRCSPISGHTSVYWYQQALGLGLQFLLWYDEGEERNRGNFPPRFSGRQFPNYSSELNVNALELEDSALYLCASSLGQEGEKLFFGSGTQLSVL.